This T cell receptor (beta chain) derives from a study of T-cell memory formation after mild COVID-19. There are 11 residues in the CDR3. V lost 1 base to trimming and J lost 1 base, with 1 base between them. Germline V gene lookup returns CDR1 SQVTM and CDR2 ANQGSEA. MiXCR, run by TCRdb on the 5' RACE reads, gives a single entry per CDR3 protein. The repertoire holds about 140,000 distinct CDR3 sequences, 14% seen once, with about 27% in the top ten. Study outcomes and limitations: In second-wave clones peaking day 37, SARS-CoV-2 specificity remained unconfirmed.

In its sample, this clonotype was seen a few times. As yet, its antigen is unknown. This clonotype originated in an adult woman who had mild COVID-19 (a few samples of this study predate the infection). Cell type and time point are not known. The source material was PBMCs or a T cell subset sorted from them (not recorded which). J is TRBJ1-1 and V is TRBV29-1; no definite D call. For the CDR3, the DNA is TGCAGCGTTGAAGCGAACACTGAAGCTTTCTTT. It translates to CSVEANTEAFF.